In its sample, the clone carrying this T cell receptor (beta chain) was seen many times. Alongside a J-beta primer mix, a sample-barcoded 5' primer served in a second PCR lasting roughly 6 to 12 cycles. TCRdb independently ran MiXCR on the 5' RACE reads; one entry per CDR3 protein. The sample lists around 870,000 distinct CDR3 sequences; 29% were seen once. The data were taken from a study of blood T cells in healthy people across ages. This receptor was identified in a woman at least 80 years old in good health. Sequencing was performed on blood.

CDR3 loop: CASSPRTGGGGELFF. The CDR3 DNA reads as TGTGCCAGCAGCCCCCGGACAGGGGGGGGCGGGGAGCTGTTTTTT. The chain is built from TRBV7-3 and TRBJ2-2; the match to TRBD1 covers 10 bases. Germline V gene lookup returns CDR1 SGHTA and CDR2 FQGTGA. CDR3 size: 15 residues. V lost 5 bases to trimming and J lost 7 bases; unmatched junction nucleotides: 7.